This T cell receptor beta chain was captured in a study of blood T cells in healthy people across ages. This clonotype has just a few counts. A second 7 to 11 cycle PCR used barcoded and J-beta primers. One entry per CDR3 protein, called by TCRdb with MiXCR from the 5' RACE reads. The profile shows around 1.7 million distinct CDR3 sequences, roughly 28% of them singletons. This CDR3 spans 14 amino acids. The germline V gene encodes CDR1 SGHRS and CDR2 YFSETQ. Trimming removed 4 bases from V and 1 base from J, with 11 bases in between. Sequencing was performed on blood. The chain recombines TRBV5-1 with TRBJ2-5; no reliable D call. The sequence derives from a woman aged 25-40 years in good health. The CDR3 sequence is CASSVENPQETQYF. In DNA form, the CDR3 reads TGCGCCAGCAGCGTGGAGAACCCCCAAGAGACCCAGTACTTC.